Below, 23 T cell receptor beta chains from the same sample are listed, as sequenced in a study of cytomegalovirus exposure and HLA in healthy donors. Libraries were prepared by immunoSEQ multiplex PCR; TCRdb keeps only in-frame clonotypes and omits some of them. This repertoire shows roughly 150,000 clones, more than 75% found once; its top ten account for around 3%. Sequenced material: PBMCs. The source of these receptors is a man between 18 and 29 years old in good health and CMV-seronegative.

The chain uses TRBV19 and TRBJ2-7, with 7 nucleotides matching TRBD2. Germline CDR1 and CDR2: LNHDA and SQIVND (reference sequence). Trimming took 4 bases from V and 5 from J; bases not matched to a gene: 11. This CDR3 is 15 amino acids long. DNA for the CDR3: TGTGCCAGTAGTACCGGGACTAAGGGGTTCGACGAGCAGTACTTC. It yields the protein CASSTGTKGFDEQYF.

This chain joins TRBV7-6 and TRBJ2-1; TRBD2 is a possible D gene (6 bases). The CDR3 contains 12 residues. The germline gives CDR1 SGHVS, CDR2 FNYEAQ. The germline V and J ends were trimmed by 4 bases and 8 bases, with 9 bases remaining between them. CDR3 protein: CASSSGGDEQFF. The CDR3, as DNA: TGTGCCAGCAGCTCAGGCGGGGATGAGCAGTTCTTC.

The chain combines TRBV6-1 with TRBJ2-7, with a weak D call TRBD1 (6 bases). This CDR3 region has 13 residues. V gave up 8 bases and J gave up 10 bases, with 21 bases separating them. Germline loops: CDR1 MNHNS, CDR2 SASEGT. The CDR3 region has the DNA TGTGCCAGCCTACGTCAACTTACAGGGATCCAGTACGTC. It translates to CASLRQLTGIQYV.

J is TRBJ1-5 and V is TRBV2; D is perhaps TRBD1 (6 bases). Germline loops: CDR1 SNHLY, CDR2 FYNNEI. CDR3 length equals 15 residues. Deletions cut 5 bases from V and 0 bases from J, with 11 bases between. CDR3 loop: CASSPGHTSNQPQHF. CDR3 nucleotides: TGTGCCAGCAGTCCGGGACACACTAGCAATCAGCCCCAGCATTTT.

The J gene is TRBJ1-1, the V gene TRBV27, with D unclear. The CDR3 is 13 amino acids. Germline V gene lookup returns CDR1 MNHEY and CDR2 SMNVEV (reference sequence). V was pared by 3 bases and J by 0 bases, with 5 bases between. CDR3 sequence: CASSFLMNTEAFF. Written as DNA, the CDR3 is TGTGCCAGCAGTTTTTTAATGAACACTGAAGCTTTCTTT.

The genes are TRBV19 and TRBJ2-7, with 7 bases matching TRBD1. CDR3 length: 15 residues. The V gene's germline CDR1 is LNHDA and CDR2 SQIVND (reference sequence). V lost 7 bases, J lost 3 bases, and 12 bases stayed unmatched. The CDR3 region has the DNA TGTGCCAGTACCGTCTTTGGGGACAGCAACTACGAGCAGTACTTC. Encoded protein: CASTVFGDSNYEQYF. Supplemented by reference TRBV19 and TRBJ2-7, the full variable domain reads DGGITQSPKYLFRKEGQNVTLSCEQNLNHDAMYWYRQDPGQGLRLIYYSQIVNDFQKGDIAEGYSVSREKKESFPLTVTSAQKNPTAFYLCASTVFGDSNYEQYFGPGTRLTVT.

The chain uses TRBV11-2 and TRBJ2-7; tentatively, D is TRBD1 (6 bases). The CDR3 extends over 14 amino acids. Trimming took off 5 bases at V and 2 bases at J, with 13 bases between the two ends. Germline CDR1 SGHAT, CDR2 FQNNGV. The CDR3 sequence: CASSPTGNPYEQYF. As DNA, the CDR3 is TGTGCCAGCAGCCCGACAGGAAATCCCTACGAGCAGTACTTC.

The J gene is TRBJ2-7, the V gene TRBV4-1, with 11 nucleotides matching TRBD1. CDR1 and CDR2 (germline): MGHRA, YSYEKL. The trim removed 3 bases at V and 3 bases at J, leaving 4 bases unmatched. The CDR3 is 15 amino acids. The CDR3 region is CASSHAGTGGYEQYF. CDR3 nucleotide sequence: TGCGCCAGCAGCCACGCCGGGACAGGGGGCTACGAGCAGTACTTC.

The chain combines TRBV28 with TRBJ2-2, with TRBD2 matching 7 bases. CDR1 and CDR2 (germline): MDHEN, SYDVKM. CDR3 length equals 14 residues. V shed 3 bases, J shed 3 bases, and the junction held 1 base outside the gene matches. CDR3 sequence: CASSFGGDTGELFF. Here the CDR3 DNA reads TGTGCCAGCAGTTTTGGGGGGGACACCGGGGAGCTGTTTTTT.

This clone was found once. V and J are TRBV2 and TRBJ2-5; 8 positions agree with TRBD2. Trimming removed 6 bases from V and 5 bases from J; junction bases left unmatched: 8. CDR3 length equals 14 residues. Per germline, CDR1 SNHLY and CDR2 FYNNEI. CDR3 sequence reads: CASSGSGDGETQYF. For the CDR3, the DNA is TGTGCCAGCAGCGGTAGCGGGGACGGTGAGACCCAGTACTTC.

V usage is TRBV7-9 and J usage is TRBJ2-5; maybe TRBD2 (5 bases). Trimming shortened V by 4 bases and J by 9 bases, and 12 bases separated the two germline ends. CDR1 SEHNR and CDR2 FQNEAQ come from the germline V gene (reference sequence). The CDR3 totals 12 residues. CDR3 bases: TGTGCCAGCAGCTCTAGCCCCAATCCCCAGTACTTC. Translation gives CASSSSPNPQYF.

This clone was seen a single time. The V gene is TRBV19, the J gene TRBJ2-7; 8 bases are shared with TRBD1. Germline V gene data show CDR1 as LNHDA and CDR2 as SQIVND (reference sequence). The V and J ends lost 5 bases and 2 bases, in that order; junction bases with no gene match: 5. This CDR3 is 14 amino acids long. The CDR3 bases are TGTGCCAGTAGTCTGAGACAGGGGCCCTACGAGCAGTACTTC. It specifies CASSLRQGPYEQYF.

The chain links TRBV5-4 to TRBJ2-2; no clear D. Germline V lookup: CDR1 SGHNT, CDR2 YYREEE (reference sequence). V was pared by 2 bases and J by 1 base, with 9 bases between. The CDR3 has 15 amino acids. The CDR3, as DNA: TGTGCCAGCAGCTTTGACTTTAAGAACACCGGGGAGCTGTTTTTT. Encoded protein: CASSFDFKNTGELFF.

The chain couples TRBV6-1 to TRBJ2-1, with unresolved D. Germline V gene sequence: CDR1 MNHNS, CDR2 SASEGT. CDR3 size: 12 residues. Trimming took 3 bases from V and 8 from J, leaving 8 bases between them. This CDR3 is CASSDDSHEQFF. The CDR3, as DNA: TGTGCCAGCAGTGATGACTCCCATGAGCAGTTCTTC.

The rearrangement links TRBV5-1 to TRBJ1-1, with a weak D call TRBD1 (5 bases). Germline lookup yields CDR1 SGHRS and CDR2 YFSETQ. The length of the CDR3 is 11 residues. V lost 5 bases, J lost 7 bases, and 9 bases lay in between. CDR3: CASRSGFEAFF. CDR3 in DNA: TGCGCCAGCAGATCAGGGTTTGAAGCTTTCTTT.

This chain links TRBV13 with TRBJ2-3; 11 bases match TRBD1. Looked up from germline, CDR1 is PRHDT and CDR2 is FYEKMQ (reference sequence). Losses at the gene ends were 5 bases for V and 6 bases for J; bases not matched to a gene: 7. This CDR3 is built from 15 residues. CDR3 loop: CASSPRTGGGDTQYF. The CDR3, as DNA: TGTGCCAGCAGCCCCCGGACAGGGGGCGGGGATACGCAGTATTTT. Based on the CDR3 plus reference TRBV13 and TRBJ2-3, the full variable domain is AAGVIQSPRHLIKEKRETATLKCYPIPRHDTVYWYQQGPGQDPQFLISFYEKMQSDKGSIPDRFSAQQFSDYHSELNMSSLELGDSALYFCASSPRTGGGDTQYFGPGTRLTVL.

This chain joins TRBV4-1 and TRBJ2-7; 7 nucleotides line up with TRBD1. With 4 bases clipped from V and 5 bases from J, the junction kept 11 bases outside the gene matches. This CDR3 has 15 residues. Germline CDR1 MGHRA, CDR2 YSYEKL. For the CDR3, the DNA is TGCGCCAGCAGCCGACAGGGAGAGGGGGTCCACGAGCAGTACGTC. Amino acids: CASSRQGEGVHEQYV.

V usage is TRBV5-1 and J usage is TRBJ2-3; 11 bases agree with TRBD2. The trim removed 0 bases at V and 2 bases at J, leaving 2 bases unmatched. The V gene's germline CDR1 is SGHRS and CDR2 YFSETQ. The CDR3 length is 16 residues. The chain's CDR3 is CASSLATSGITDTQYF. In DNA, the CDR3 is TGCGCCAGCAGCTTGGCGACTAGCGGGATCACAGATACGCAGTATTTT. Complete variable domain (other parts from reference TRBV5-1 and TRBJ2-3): KAGVTQTPRYLIKTRGQQVTLSCSPISGHRSVSWYQQTPGQGLQFLFEYFSETQRNKGNFPGRFSGRQFSNSRSEMNVSTLELGDSALYLCASSLATSGITDTQYFGPGTRLTVL.

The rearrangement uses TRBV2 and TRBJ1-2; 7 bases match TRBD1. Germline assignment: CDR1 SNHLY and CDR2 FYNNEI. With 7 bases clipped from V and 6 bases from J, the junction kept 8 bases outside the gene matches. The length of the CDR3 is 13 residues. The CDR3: CASILQGVDGYTF. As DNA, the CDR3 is TGTGCCAGCATTCTCCAGGGGGTGGATGGCTACACCTTC.

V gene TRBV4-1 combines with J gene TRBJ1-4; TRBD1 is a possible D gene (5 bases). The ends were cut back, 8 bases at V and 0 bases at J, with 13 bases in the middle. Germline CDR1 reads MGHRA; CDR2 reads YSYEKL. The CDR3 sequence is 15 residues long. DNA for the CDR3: TGCGCCAGCGACGCAGGGACTGCAACTAATGAAAAACTGTTTTTT. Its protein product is CASDAGTATNEKLFF.

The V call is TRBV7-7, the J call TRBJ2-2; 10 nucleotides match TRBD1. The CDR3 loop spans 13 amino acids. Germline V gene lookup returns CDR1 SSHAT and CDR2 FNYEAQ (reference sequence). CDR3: CALGQGGTGELFF. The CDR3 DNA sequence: TGTGCTCTCGGACAGGGGGGCACCGGGGAGCTGTTTTTT.

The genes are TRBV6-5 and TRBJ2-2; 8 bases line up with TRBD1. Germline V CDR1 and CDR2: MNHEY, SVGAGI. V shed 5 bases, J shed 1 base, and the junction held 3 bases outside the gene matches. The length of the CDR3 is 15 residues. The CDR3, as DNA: TGTGCCAGCAGTCTTGACAGGGGGAACACCGGGGAGCTGTTTTTT. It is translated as CASSLDRGNTGELFF.

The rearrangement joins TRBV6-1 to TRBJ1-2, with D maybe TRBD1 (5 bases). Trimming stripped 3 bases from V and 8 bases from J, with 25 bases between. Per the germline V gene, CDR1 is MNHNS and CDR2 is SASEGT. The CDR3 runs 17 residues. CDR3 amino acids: CASSDSPEWGARNGYTF. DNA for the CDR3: TGTGCCAGCAGTGATAGTCCAGAGTGGGGCGCGCGAAACGGCTACACCTTC.